One sample yielded the 2 T cell receptor beta chains listed below, sequenced in a study of blood T cell repertoires in COVID-19. Using immunoSEQ multiplex PCR, the repertoire was profiled, and TCRdb retains in-frame clones only, with some absent. Of under 550,000 clones detected, around 90% appear once; the ten largest clones hold 0.7% to 0.85%. The sample taken for sequencing was peripheral blood. The origin of the receptors is a man between 18 and 29 years old with COVID-19, enrolled during active disease.

This chain uses TRBV6-5 with TRBJ2-7, with TRBD1 matching 8 bases. V shed 10 bases and J 5 bases; nucleotides not matched to a gene: 7. The CDR3 spans 12 residues. CDR1 and CDR2 from the germline V gene are MNHEY and SVGAGI. The CDR3 spells CATSDRGDEQYF. The CDR3 DNA sequence: TGTGCCACCTCAGACAGGGGCGACGAGCAGTACTTC.

This clone is a singleton in its sample. V gene TRBV4-1 combines with J gene TRBJ1-2; 9 bases line up with TRBD1. CDR1 and CDR2 (germline): MGHRA, YSYEKL. This CDR3 spans 14 amino acids. After removal of 1 base from V and 8 bases from J, the junction contained 5 bases not matched to a gene. The CDR3 spells CASSQVGQGIGYTF. The DNA of the CDR3 is TGCGCCAGCAGCCAAGTAGGACAGGGGATCGGCTACACCTTC.